This paragraph reports one T cell receptor (beta chain). These data are taken from a study of shared clonotypes between healthy human individuals. Positively selected for CCR7, the CD45RO-negative cells used as naive CD8 cells excluded terminally differentiated effector memory CD45RA+ cells. TCRdb's table, derived via immunoSEQ multiplex PCR, lists solely in-frame clones and lacks some. The table has about 2 million clones, about 95% seen once. This CDR3 is built from 14 residues. The junction had 6 bases not matched to a gene; V was cut back by 5 bases and J by 6 bases. Germline CDR1 and CDR2: MNHEY and SVGAGI.

The clonotype originates from a man aged 18 to 30 in good health. The genes are TRBV6-5 and TRBJ1-5; 8 bases map to TRBD1. The sequencing input was naive CD8+ T cells sorted from blood. CDR3 coding DNA: TGTGCCAGCAGTCATGGACAGGGCACTCAGCCCCAGCATTTT. Its translation is CASSHGQGTQPQHF.